This T cell receptor beta chain was sequenced in a study of early T cells in non-severe SARS-CoV-2 infection. V shed 1 base and J shed 8 bases, with 14 bases lying between them. From germline, CDR1 is SNHLY and CDR2 FYNNEI. The CDR3 covers 15 residues. One entry per CDR3 protein results from TCRdb running MiXCR on the 5' RACE reads. The sample includes more than 85,000 distinct CDR3 sequences, 16% of them seen just once. This clonotype was seen many times. This sequence joins TRBV2 and TRBJ2-2, with no clear D. The sample consisted of whole blood. This clonotype originated in an adult who was a healthcare worker with PCR-confirmed SARS-CoV-2 infection or an uninfected control (not recorded which). The CDR3 spells CASSEDGSSGGELFF. The CDR3 nucleotides read TGTGCCAGCAGTGAAGACGGGTCCTCCGGGGGGGAGCTGTTTTTT.